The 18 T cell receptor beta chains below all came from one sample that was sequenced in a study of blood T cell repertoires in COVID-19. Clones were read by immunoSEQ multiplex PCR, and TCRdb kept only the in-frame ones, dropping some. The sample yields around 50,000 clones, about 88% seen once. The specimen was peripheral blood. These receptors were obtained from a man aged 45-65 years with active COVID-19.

The CDR3 here is CASSSSGANYEQYF. CDR3 DNA: TGTGCCAGCTCCAGCAGCGGGGCGAACTACGAGCAGTACTTC. This chain uses TRBV6-5 with TRBJ2-7, with TRBD2 identical over 7 bases. V trimming: 8 bases; J trimming: 3 bases; junction bases outside the gene matches: 10. The CDR3 spans 14 residues. The germline CDR1 and CDR2 sequences are MNHEY and SVGAGI.

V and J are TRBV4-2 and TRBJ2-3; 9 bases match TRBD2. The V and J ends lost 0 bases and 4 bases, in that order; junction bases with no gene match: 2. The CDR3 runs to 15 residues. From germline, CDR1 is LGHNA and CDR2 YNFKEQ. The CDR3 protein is CASSQDRGGADTQYF. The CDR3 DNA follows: TGTGCCAGCAGCCAAGATCGCGGGGGGGCAGATACGCAGTATTTT.

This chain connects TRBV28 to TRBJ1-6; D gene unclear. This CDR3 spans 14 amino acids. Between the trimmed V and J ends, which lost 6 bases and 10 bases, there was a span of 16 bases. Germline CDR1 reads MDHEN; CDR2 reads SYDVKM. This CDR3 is CASSPPDLASPLHF. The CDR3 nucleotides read TGTGCCAGCAGCCCTCCCGATCTGGCCTCACCCCTCCACTTT.

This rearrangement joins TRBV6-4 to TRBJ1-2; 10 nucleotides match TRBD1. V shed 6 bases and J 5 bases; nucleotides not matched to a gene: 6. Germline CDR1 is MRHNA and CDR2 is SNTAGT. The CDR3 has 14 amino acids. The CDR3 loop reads CASRTGTGDYGYTF. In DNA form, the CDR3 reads TGTGCCAGCAGAACCGGGACAGGGGATTATGGCTACACCTTC.

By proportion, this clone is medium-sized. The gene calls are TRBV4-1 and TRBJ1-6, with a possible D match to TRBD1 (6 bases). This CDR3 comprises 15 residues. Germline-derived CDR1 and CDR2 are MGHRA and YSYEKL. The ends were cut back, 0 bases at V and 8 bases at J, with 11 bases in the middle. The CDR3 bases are TGCGCCAGCAGCCAAGATCACAGGGTGCATTCACCCCTCCACTTT. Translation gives CASSQDHRVHSPLHF.

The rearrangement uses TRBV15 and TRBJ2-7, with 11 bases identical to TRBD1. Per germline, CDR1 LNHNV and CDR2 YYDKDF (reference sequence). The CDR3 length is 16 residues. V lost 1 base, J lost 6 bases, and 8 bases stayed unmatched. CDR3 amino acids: CATSRVRDRGDPEQYF. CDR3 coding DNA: TGTGCCACCAGCAGAGTCCGGGACAGGGGGGATCCCGAGCAGTACTTC.

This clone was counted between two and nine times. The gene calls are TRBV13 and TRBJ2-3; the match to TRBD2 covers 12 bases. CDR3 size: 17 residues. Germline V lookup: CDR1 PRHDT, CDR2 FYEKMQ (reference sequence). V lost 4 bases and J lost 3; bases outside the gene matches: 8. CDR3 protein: CASSSKTGTSGTDTQYF. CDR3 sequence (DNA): TGTGCCAGCAGCTCCAAGACCGGGACTAGCGGGACAGATACGCAGTATTTT.

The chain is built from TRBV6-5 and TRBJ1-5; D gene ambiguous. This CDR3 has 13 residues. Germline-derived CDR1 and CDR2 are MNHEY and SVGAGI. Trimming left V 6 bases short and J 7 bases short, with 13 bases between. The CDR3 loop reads CASRGGGGQPQHF. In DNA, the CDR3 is TGTGCCAGCAGAGGAGGAGGTGGACAGCCCCAGCATTTT.

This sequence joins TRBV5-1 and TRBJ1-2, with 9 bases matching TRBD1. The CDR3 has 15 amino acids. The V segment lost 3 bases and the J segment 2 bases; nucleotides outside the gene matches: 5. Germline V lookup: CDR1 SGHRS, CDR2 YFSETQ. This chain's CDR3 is CASSSGTGLNYGYTF. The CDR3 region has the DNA TGCGCCAGCAGCTCCGGGACAGGGCTCAACTATGGCTACACCTTC.

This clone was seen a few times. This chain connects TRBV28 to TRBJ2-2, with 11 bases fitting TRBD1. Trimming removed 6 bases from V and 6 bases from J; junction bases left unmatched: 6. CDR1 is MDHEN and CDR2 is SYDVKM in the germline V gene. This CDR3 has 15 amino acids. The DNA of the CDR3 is TGTGCCAGCAGACGGACAGGGGGCGTCGCCGGGGAGCTGTTTTTT. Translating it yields CASRRTGGVAGELFF.

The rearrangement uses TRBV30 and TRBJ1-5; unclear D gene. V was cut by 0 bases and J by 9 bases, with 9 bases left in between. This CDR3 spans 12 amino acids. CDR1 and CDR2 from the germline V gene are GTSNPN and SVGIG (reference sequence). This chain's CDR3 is CAWSVQSGPQHF. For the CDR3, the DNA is TGTGCCTGGAGTGTACAATCTGGGCCCCAGCATTTT.

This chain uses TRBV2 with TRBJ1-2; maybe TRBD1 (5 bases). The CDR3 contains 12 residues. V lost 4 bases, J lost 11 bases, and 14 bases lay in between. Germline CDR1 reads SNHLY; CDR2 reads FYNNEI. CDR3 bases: TGTGCCAGCAGTGGGGGCTCTCGGGGGTACACCTTC. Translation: CASSGGSRGYTF.

The CDR3 DNA sequence: TGTGCCAGCAAAGCAGCGGGGGGCACAGATACGCAGTATTTT. Its protein is CASKAAGGTDTQYF. V is TRBV5-4 and J is TRBJ2-3, with 8 bases that match TRBD2. CDR3 length: 14 residues. V lost 6 bases to trimming and J lost 1 base; unmatched junction nucleotides: 4. Germline V lookup: CDR1 SGHNT, CDR2 YYREEE (reference sequence).

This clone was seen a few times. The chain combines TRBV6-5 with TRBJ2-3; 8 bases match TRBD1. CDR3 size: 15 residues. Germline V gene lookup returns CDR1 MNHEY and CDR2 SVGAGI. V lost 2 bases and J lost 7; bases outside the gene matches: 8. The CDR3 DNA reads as TGTGCCAGCAGTTACGGCGGGACAGGCGGGTATACGCAGTATTTT. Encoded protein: CASSYGGTGGYTQYF.

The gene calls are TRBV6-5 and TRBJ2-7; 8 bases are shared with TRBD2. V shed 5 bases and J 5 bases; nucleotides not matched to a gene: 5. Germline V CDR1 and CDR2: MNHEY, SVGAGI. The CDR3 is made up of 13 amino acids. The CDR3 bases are TGTGCCAGCAGTCGACGGGAGGGAGACGAGCAGTACTTC. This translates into CASSRREGDEQYF.

CDR3 residues: CASSPGAEGYTF. The CDR3 DNA is TGTGCCAGCTCACCAGGGGCGGAGGGCTACACCTTC. The chain couples TRBV18 to TRBJ1-2, with a weak D call TRBD1 (5 bases). The V gene lost 2 bases and the J gene lost 8 bases, with 9 bases spanning the gap. The CDR3 contains 12 residues. CDR1 is KGHSH, CDR2 LQKENI, per germline.

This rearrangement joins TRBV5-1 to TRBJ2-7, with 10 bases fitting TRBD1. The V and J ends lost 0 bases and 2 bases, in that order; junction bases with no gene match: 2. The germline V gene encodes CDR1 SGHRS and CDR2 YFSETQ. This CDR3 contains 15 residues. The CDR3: CASSLVGTGAYEQYF. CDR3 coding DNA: TGCGCCAGCAGCTTGGTGGGGACAGGGGCCTACGAGCAGTACTTC.

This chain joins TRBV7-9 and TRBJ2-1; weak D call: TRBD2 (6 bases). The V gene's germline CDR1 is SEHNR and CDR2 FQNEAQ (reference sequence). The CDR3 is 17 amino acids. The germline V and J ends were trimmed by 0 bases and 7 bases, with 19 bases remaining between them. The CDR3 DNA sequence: TGTGCCAGCAGCTTAGCCGTTCTGGTCGGGGGTGAAAATGAGCAGTTCTTC. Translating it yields CASSLAVLVGGENEQFF.